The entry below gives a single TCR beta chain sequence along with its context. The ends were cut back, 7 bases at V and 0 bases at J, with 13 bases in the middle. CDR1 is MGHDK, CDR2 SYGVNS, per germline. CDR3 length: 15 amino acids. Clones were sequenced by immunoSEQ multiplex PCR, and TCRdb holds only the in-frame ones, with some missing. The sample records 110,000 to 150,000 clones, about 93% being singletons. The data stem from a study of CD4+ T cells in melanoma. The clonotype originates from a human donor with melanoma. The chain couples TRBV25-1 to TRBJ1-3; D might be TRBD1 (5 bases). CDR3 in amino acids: CASTSAGYSGNTIYF. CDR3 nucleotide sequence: TGTGCCAGCACTTCGGCAGGGTACTCTGGAAACACCATATATTTT.